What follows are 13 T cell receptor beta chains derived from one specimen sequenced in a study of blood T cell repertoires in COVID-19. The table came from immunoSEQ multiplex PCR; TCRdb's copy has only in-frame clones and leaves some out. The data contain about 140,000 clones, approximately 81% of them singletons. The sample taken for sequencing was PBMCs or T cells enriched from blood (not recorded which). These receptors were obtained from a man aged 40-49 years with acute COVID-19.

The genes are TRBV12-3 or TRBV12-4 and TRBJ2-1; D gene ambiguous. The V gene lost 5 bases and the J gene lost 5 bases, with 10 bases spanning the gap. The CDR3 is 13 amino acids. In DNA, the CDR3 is TGTGCCAGCAGTCCCTTAGCTGACAATGAGCAGTTCTTC. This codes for CASSPLADNEQFF.

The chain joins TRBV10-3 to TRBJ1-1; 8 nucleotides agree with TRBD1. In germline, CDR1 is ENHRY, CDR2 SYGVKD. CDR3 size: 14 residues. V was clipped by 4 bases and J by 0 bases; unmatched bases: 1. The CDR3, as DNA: TGTGCCATCAGTGGGGGACAGGTGAACACTGAAGCTTTCTTT. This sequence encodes CAISGGQVNTEAFF.

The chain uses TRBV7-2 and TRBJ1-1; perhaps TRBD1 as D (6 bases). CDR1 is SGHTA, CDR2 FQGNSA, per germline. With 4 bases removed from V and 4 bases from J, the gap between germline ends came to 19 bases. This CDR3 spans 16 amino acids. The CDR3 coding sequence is TGTGCCAGCAGCTCGGAGGGGGGGGCTGGCGGCACTGAAGCTTTCTTT. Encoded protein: CASSSEGGAGGTEAFF.

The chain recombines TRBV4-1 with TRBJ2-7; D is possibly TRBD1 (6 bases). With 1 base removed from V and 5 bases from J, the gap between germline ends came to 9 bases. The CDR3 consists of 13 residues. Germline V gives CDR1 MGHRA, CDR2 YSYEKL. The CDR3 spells CASSQVSGDEQYF. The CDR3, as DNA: TGCGCCAGCAGCCAAGTCTCAGGGGACGAGCAGTACTTC.

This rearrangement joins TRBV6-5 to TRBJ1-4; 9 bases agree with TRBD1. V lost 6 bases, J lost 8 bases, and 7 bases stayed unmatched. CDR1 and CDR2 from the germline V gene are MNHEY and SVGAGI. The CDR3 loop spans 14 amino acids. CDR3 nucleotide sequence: TGTGCCAGCAGAGAGGACAGGGGAGGGGAAAAACTGTTTTTT. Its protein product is CASREDRGGEKLFF.

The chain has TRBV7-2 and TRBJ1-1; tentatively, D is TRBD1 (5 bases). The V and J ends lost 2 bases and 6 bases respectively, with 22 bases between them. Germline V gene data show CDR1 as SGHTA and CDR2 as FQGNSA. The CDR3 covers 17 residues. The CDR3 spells CASSLLLDKGSGAEAFF. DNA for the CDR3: TGTGCCAGCAGCTTATTACTGGACAAGGGGTCGGGGGCTGAAGCTTTCTTT.

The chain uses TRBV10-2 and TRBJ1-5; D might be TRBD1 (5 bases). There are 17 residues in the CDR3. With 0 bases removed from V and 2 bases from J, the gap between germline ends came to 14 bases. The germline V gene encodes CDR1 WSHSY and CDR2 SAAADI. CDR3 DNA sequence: TGCGCCAGCAGTGAGTCGACGGGGGATTTGGGCAATCAGCCCCAGCATTTT. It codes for CASSESTGDLGNQPQHF.

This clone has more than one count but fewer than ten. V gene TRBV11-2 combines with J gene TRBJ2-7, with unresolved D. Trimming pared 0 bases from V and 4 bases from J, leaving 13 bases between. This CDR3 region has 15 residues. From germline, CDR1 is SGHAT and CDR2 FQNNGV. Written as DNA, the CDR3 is TGTGCCAGCAGCTTAGAAGCGAGTTTCACTTACGAGCAGTACTTC. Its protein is CASSLEASFTYEQYF.

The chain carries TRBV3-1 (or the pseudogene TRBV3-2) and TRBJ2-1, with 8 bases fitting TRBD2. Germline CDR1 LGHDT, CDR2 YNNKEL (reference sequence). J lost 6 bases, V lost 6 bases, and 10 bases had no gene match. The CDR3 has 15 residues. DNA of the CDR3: TGTGCCAGCAGGGGAGGGGTAGCGGGATCCAATGAGCAGTTCTTC. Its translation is CASRGGVAGSNEQFF.

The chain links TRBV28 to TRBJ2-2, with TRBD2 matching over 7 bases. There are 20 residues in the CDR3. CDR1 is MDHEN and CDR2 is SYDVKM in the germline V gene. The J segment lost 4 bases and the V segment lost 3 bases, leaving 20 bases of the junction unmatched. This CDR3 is CASSLGGLPGGGSSTGELFF. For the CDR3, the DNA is TGTGCCAGCAGTTTGGGAGGGCTCCCAGGAGGCGGGAGTTCCACCGGGGAGCTGTTTTTT. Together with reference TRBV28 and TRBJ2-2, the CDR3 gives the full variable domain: DVKVTQSSRYLVKRTGEKVFLECVQDMDHENMFWYRQDPGLGLRLIYFSYDVKMKEKGDIPEGYSVSREKKERFSLILESASTNQTSMYLCASSLGGLPGGGSSTGELFFGEGSRLTVL.

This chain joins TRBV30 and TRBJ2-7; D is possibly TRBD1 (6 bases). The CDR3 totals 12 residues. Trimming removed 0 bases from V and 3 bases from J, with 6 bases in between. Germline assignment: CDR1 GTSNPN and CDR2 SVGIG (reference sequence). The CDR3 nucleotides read TGTGCCTGGAGTGTACAGGGCTACGAGCAGTACTTC. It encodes CAWSVQGYEQYF.

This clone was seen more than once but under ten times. CDR3 loop: CASSPRLAGGLMGETQYF. CDR3 DNA sequence: TGTGCCAGCAGCCCGCGACTAGCGGGGGGCTTGATGGGAGAGACCCAGTACTTC. The chain uses TRBV7-8 and TRBJ2-5; 13 bases fit TRBD2. CDR1 is SGHVS and CDR2 is FQNEAQ in the germline V gene. With V trimmed by 5 bases and J by 4 bases, 13 bases remained unmatched. This CDR3 spans 18 amino acids.

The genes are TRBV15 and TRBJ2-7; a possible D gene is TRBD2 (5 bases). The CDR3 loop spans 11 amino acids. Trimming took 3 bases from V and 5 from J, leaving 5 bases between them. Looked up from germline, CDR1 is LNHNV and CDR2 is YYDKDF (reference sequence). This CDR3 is CATSREDEQYF. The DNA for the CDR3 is TGTGCCACCAGCAGGGAGGACGAGCAGTACTTC.